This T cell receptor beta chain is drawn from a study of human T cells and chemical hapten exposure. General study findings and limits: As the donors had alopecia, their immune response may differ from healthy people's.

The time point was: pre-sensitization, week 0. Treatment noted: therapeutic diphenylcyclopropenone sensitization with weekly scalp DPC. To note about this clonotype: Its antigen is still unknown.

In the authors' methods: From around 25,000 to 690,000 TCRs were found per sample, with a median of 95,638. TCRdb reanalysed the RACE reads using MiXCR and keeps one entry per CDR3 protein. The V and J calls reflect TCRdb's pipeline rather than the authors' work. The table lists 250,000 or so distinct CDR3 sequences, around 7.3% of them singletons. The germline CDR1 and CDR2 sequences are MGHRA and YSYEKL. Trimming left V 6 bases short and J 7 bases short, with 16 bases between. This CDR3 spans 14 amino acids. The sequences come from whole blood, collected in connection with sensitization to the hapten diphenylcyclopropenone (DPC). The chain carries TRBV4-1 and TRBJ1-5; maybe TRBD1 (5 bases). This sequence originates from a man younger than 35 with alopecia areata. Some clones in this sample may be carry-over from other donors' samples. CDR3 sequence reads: CASSHQGSDQPQHF. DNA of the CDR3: TGCGCCAGCAGTCACCAGGGTAGTGACCAGCCCCAGCATTTT.